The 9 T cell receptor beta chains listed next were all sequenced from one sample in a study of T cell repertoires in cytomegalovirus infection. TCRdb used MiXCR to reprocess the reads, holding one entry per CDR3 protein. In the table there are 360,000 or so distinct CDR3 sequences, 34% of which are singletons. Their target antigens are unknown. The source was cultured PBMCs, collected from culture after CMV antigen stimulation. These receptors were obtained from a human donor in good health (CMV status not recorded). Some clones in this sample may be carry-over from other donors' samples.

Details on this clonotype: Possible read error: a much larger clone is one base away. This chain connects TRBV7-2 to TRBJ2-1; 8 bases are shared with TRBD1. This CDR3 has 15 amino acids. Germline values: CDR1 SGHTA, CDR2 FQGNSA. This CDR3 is CASSLGQVTYNAQFF. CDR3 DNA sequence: TGTGCCAGCAGCTTGGGACAGGTGACCTACAATGCGCAGTTCTTC.

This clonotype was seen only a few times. The chain's CDR3 is CASSYPGLAGGSYNEQFF. The DNA for the CDR3 is TGTGCCAGCAGTTACCCGGGACTAGCGGGAGGGTCCTACAATGAGCAGTTCTTC. This chain joins TRBV6-2 or TRBV6-3 and TRBJ2-1, with 16 bases that match TRBD2. Germline CDR1 is MNHEY and CDR2 is SVGEGT. The J segment lost 1 base and the V segment lost 2 bases, leaving 2 bases of the junction unmatched. The CDR3 runs to 18 residues.

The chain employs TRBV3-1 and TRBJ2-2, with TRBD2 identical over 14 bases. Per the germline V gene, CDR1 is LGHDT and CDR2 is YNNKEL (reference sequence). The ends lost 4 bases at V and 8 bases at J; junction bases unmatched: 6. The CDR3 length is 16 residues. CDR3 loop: CASSPPGLAGVGELFF. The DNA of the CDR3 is TGTGCCAGCAGCCCCCCGGGACTAGCGGGAGTAGGGGAGCTGTTTTTT.

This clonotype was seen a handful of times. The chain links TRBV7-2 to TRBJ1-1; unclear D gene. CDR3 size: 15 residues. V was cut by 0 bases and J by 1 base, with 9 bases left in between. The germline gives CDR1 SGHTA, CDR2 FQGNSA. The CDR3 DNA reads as TGTGCCAGCAGCTTAGCGCGGACGGGGAACACTGAAGCTTTCTTT. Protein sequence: CASSLARTGNTEAFF.

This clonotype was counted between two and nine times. The CDR3 protein is CASSLGPAGETQYF. In DNA, the CDR3 is TGTGCCAGCAGCTTAGGACCAGCAGGAGAGACCCAGTACTTC. This chain connects TRBV11-2 to TRBJ2-5; D is unresolved. Trimming pared 1 base from V and 4 bases from J, leaving 10 bases between. In germline, CDR1 is SGHAT, CDR2 FQNNGV. This CDR3 region has 14 residues.

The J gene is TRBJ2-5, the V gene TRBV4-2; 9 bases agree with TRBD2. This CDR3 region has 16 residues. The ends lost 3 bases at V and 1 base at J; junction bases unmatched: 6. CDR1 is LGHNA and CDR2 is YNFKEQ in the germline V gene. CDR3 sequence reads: CASSQRETSGQETQYF. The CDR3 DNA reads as TGTGCCAGCAGCCAGAGGGAGACTAGCGGCCAAGAGACCCAGTACTTC.

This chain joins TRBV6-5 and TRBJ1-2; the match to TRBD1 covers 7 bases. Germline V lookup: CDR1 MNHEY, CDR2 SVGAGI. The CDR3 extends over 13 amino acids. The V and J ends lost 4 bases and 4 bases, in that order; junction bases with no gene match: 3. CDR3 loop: CASSSGTVYGYTF. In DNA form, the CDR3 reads TGTGCCAGCAGTTCCGGGACAGTCTATGGCTACACCTTC.

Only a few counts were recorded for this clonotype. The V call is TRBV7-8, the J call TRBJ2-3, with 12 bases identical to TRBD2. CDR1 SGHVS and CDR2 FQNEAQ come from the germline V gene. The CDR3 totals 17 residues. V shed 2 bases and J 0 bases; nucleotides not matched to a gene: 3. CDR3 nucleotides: TGTGCCAGCAGCTTACGGACTAGCGGGACTAGCACAGATACGCAGTATTTT. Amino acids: CASSLRTSGTSTDTQYF. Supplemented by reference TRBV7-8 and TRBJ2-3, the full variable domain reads GAGVSQSPRYKVAKRGQDVALRCDPISGHVSLFWYQQALGQGPEFLTYFQNEAQLDKSGLPSDRFFAERPEGSVSTLKIQRTQQEDSAVYLCASSLRTSGTSTDTQYFGPGTRLTVL.

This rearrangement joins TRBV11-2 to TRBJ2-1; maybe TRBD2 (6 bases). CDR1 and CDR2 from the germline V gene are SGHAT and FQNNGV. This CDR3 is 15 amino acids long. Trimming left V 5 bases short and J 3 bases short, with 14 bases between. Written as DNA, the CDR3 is TGTGCCAGCAGCCCCCTGGGACTTCACTACAATGAGCAGTTCTTC. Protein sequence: CASSPLGLHYNEQFF.